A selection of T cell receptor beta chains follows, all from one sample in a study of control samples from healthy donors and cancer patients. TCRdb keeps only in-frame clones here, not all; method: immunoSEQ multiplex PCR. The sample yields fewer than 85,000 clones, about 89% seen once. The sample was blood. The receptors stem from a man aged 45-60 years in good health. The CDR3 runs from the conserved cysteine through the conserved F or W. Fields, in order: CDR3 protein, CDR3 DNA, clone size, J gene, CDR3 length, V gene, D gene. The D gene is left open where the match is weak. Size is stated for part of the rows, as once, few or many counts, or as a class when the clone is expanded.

CASSRDREGEQYF	TGTGCCAGCTCACGGGACAGGGAGGGCGAGCAGTACTTC	-	TRBJ2-7	13	TRBV18	TRBD1
CASSIILSSHNQPQHF	TGTGCCAGTAGTATTATCTTATCAAGCCACAATCAGCCCCAGCATTTT	-	TRBJ1-5	16	TRBV19	-
CASSPAVHGELFF	TGTGCCAGCTCACCTGCCGTTCACGGGGAGCTGTTTTTT	-	TRBJ2-2	13	TRBV18	-
CASSTTGGFEAFF	TGTGCCAGCAGTACCACGGGAGGATTCGAAGCTTTCTTT	once	TRBJ1-1	13	TRBV6-5	-
CASRTSYEQYF	TGTGCCAGCAGGACTAGCTACGAGCAGTACTTC	-	TRBJ2-7	11	TRBV6-5	-
CASRSGMINEQFF	TGTGCCAGCAGGTCGGGAATGATCAATGAGCAGTTCTTC	few	TRBJ2-1	13	TRBV3-1/TRBV3-2	-
CASRSSYNEQFF	TGTGCCTCACGTAGCTCCTACAATGAGCAGTTCTTC	few	TRBJ2-1	12	TRBV25-1	-
CASSVAPGGAEKLFF	TGTGCCAGCAGCGTAGCCCCAGGGGGCGCTGAAAAACTGTTTTTT	-	TRBJ1-4	15	TRBV9	TRBD1
CASSVSGGPGTDTQYF	TGTGCCAGCAGCGTTAGCGGGGGGCCTGGCACAGATACGCAGTATTTT	-	TRBJ2-3	16	TRBV11-2	TRBD2
CASSLGQDLGEQYF	TGTGCCAGCAGTTTAGGACAGGATCTAGGCGAGCAGTACTTC	-	TRBJ2-7	14	TRBV27	TRBD1
CASSLQGAYGYTF	TGTGCCAGCAGCCTACAGGGAGCCTATGGCTACACCTTC	once	TRBJ1-2	13	TRBV12-3/TRBV12-4	-
CASSLATSGTGELFF	TGCGCCAGCAGCTTGGCGACTAGCGGGACCGGGGAGCTGTTTTTT	-	TRBJ2-2	15	TRBV5-1	TRBD2
CASSPVEGWITDTQYF	TGTGCCAGCAGCCCCGTGGAGGGCTGGATCACAGATACGCAGTATTTT	-	TRBJ2-3	16	TRBV9	-
CATSRDVAGSTDTQYF	TGTGCCACCAGCAGAGATGTAGCGGGGTCCACAGATACGCAGTATTTT	-	TRBJ2-3	16	TRBV15	TRBD2
CASSLGVHYGYTF	TGTGCCAGCAGCTTAGGGGTCCACTATGGCTACACCTTC	-	TRBJ1-2	13	TRBV7-2	-
CASSPSYRGPQHF	TGTGCCAGCTCGCCGTCGTACAGGGGGCCCCAGCATTTT	-	TRBJ1-5	13	TRBV18	TRBD1
CAWSAGGGGADTQYF	TGTGCCTGGAGTGCGGGGGGGGGCGGAGCAGATACGCAGTATTTT	-	TRBJ2-3	15	TRBV30	TRBD2
CASSPQASTYEQYF	TGTGCCAGCTCACCACAGGCTAGCACCTACGAGCAGTACTTC	few	TRBJ2-7	14	TRBV18	-
CAWSDEGVSSYNEQFF	TGTGCCTGGAGTGACGAAGGGGTGTCCTCCTACAATGAGCAGTTCTTC	-	TRBJ2-1	16	TRBV30	-
CASSKDDRTNTEAFF	TGTGCCAGCAGCAAAGACGACAGAACTAACACTGAAGCTTTCTTT	-	TRBJ1-1	15	TRBV21-1	-
CASWDRVVTEAFF	TGTGCCAGCTGGGACAGGGTCGTTACTGAAGCTTTCTTT	-	TRBJ1-1	13	TRBV2	TRBD1
CASSLQGFYGYTF	TGTGCCAGTAGTTTACAGGGCTTCTATGGCTACACCTTC	once	TRBJ1-2	13	TRBV19	-
CASSFRPGQGPTDNSPLHF	TGCGCCAGCAGCTTTCGTCCGGGACAGGGTCCCACGGATAATTCACCCCTCCACTTT	-	TRBJ1-6	19	TRBV5-1	TRBD1
CASTRTGSTEAFF	TGTGCCAGCACCAGGACAGGGAGCACTGAAGCTTTCTTT	once	TRBJ1-1	13	TRBV14	TRBD1
CASSPPGVYGYTF	TGTGCCAGTAGTCCTCCGGGAGTCTATGGCTACACCTTC	-	TRBJ1-2	13	TRBV19	-
CASSLEGTYEQYF	TGTGCCAGCAGCTTAGAAGGGACCTACGAGCAGTACTTC	once	TRBJ2-7	13	TRBV7-9	-
CASSLAAGHGELFF	TGTGCCAGCAGCTTGGCCGCGGGTCACGGGGAGCTGTTTTTT	once	TRBJ2-2	14	TRBV5-4	-
CASSQGGKNEKLFF	TGTGCCAGCAGCCAAGGTGGGAAGAATGAAAAACTGTTTTTT	once	TRBJ1-4	14	TRBV3-1/TRBV3-2	-
CASSQEWLDTEAFF	TGTGCCAGCAGCCAAGAATGGTTGGATACTGAAGCTTTCTTT	-	TRBJ1-1	14	TRBV4-2	-
CASSRQRGTSYEQYF	TGTGCCAGTAGCCGACAGCGGGGAACCTCCTACGAGCAGTACTTC	-	TRBJ2-7	15	TRBV19	TRBD2
CASREGFVGGEQFF	TGTGCCAGCAGGGAGGGATTTGTGGGGGGTGAGCAGTTCTTC	-	TRBJ2-1	14	TRBV2	-
CASRKGVQPQHF	TGTGCCAGCCGGAAGGGAGTCCAGCCCCAGCATTTT	-	TRBJ1-5	12	TRBV12-3/TRBV12-4	-
CASSLDGKSGTSGGAPKNIQYF	TGTGCCAGCAGCTTAGATGGGAAATCCGGGACTAGCGGGGGGGCACCCAAAAACATTCAGTACTTC	-	TRBJ2-4	22	TRBV11-3	TRBD2
CASSPRGQEGADTQYF	TGTGCCAGCAGCCCACGGGGACAGGAAGGCGCAGATACGCAGTATTTT	-	TRBJ2-3	16	TRBV4-2	TRBD1
CASSLGTGGSYGYTF	TGTGCCAGCAGCTTGGGGACAGGGGGCAGCTATGGCTACACCTTC	-	TRBJ1-2	15	TRBV7-3	TRBD1
CASVIQADQPQHF	TGTGCCAGCGTGATCCAGGCGGATCAGCCCCAGCATTTT	-	TRBJ1-5	13	TRBV2	-
CASSYSNGAYGEKLFF	TGTGCCAGCAGTTACTCGAACGGGGCTTACGGTGAAAAACTGTTTTTT	-	TRBJ1-4	16	TRBV6-5	-
CSVEDLTGEVQETQYF	TGCAGCGTTGAAGATCTGACAGGAGAGGTACAAGAGACCCAGTACTTC	-	TRBJ2-5	16	TRBV29-1	-
CASSQGQNNYGYTF	TGCGCCAGCAGCCAGGGACAGAATAACTATGGCTACACCTTC	-	TRBJ1-2	14	TRBV5-1	TRBD1
CASLGRDRPNYGYTF	TGTGCCAGCTTAGGCCGGGACAGGCCTAACTATGGCTACACCTTC	-	TRBJ1-2	15	TRBV18	TRBD1
CASSLGGFTDTQYF	TGCGCCAGCAGCTTGGGTGGCTTCACAGATACGCAGTATTTT	-	TRBJ2-3	14	TRBV5-1	-
CASSFGAGGGRNQPQHF	TGTGCCAGCAGTTTTGGAGCGGGCGGGGGCCGCAATCAGCCCCAGCATTTT	-	TRBJ1-5	17	TRBV6-2/TRBV6-3	-
CASSPDRANTEAFF	TGTGCCAGCAGCCCAGACAGGGCAAACACTGAAGCTTTCTTT	-	TRBJ1-1	14	TRBV9	TRBD1
CASSLAGGEGQPQHF	TGCGCCAGCAGCTTGGCGGGGGGTGAAGGTCAGCCCCAGCATTTT	-	TRBJ1-5	15	TRBV5-1	-
CASSRLAGDPYEQYF	TGTGCCAGCAGCCGACTAGCGGGAGACCCCTACGAGCAGTACTTC	-	TRBJ2-7	15	TRBV7-8	TRBD2
CASSATGRYTGELFF	TGTGCCAGCAGCGCGACAGGGAGGTACACCGGGGAGCTGTTTTTT	-	TRBJ2-2	15	TRBV7-8	-
CASSQGIRSGRSLNTEAFF	TGTGCCAGCAGCCAAGGAATCCGGTCCGGGCGGTCTTTGAACACTGAAGCTTTCTTT	-	TRBJ1-1	19	TRBV3-1/TRBV3-2	-
CASSLVQGALGYEQYF	TGCGCCAGCAGCTTGGTGCAGGGGGCCTTAGGCTACGAGCAGTACTTC	-	TRBJ2-7	16	TRBV5-1	TRBD1
CASSLIAGGPNNYNEQFF	TGTGCCAGCAGCCTCATAGCGGGGGGGCCTAACAATTACAATGAGCAGTTCTTC	once	TRBJ2-1	18	TRBV7-2	TRBD2
CASSGVGAGELFF	TGTGCCAGCAGTGGGGTGGGGGCCGGGGAGCTGTTTTTT	-	TRBJ2-2	13	TRBV27	-
CASSLRGLVNEKLFF	TGTGCCAGCAGCTTAAGGGGGCTGGTTAATGAAAAACTGTTTTTT	-	TRBJ1-4	15	TRBV7-6	TRBD1
CASSYSSRGGNTDTQYF	TGTGCCAGCAGTTACTCCTCTCGCGGGGGCAACACAGATACGCAGTATTTT	-	TRBJ2-3	17	TRBV6-2/TRBV6-3	-